These T cell receptor beta chains were read from a single sample in a study of T cells in localized non-small cell lung cancer. Profiling relied on immunoSEQ multiplex PCR, and the TCRdb table lists in-frame clones only, not all of them. This table holds 5,600 or so clones, roughly 28% found once. Specimen: lung tumor tissue, collected before any cancer treatment. The source of these receptors is a female donor over 55 with stage I lung adenocarcinoma. Each CDR3 is given with its conserved first and last residue. Each record gives: D gene, V gene, J gene, CDR3 protein. The D gene is left open where the match is weak.

NA	TRBV18	TRBJ2-7	CASSEGIGGYEQYF
TRBD2	TRBV11-3	TRBJ2-7	CASSLGASGRSYEQYF
TRBD1	TRBV6-8	TRBJ1-2	CASSQTGTGGYTF
TRBD1	TRBV6-8	TRBJ2-3	CASSAVRQGKDTQYF
NA	TRBV11-3	TRBJ2-7	CASSLGSGVNYEQYF
TRBD2	TRBV6-8	TRBJ2-3	CASRSGRGTDTQYF
TRBD1	TRBV11-3	TRBJ1-3	CASSWTGASSGNTIYF
NA	TRBV9	TRBJ1-3	CASSLGIHSGNTIYF
NA	TRBV9	TRBJ2-7	CAIKTGGDEQYF
NA	TRBV23-1	TRBJ1-4	CARAPQIRQPTNEKLFF
NA	TRBV7-5	TRBJ2-7	CASSRSGGRDYEQYF
NA	TRBV9	TRBJ2-2	CASSLLLGGVNTGELFF
TRBD1	TRBV6-8	TRBJ1-2	CASSFRDRGVYGYTF
NA	TRBV11-3	TRBJ2-1	CASSWTPSSYNEQFF
NA	TRBV6-8	TRBJ2-5	CASTLGSGETQYF
NA	TRBV11-3	TRBJ2-7	CASSATPQLDEQYF
NA	TRBV15	TRBJ1-1	CATSRGGLGDTEAFF